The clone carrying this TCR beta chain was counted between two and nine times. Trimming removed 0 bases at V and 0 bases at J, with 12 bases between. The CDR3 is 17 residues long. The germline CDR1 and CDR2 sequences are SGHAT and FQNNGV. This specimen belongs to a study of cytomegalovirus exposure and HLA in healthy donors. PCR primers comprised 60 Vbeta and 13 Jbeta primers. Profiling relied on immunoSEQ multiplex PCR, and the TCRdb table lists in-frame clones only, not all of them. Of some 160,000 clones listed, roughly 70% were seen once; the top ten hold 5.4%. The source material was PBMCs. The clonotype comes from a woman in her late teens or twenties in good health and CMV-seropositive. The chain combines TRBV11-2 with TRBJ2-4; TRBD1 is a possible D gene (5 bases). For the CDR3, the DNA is TGTGCCAGCAGCTTAGATAGACAGACGTTAGCCAAAAACATTCAGTACTTC. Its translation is CASSLDRQTLAKNIQYF.